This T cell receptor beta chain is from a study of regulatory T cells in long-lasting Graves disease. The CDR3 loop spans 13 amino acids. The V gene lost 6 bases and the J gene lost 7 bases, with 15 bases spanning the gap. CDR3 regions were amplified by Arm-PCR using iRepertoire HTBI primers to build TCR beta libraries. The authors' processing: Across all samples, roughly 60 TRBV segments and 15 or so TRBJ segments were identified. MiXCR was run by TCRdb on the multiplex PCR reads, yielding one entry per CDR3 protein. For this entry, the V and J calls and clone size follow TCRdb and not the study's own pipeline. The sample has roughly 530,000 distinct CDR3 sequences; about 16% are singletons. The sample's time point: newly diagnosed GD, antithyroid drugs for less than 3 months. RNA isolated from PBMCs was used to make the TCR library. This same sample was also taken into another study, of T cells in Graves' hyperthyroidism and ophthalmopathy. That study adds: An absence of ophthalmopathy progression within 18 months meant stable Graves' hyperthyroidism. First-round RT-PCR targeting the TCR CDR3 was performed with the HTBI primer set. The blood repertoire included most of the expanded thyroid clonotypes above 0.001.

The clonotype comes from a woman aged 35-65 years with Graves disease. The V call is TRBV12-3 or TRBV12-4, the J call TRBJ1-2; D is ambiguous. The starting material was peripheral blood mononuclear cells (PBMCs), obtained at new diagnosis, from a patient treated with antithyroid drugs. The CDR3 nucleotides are TGTGCCAGCAGCCCAGACGAAAAGGGTGGCTACACCTTC. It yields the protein CASSPDEKGGYTF.